This record concerns one TCR beta chain sequence. Methods used by the authors: Nucleated cell counts were estimated from reference gene primer amplification. The table came from immunoSEQ multiplex PCR; TCRdb's copy has only in-frame clones and leaves some out. D and trimming come from the DNA, and the V and J calls and clone size come from that table. Of approximately 72,000 clones in the sample, roughly 91% were seen once. This specimen belongs to a study of blood T cell repertoires in COVID-19. The wider study: From the United States, Italy and Spain came samples of acute and convalescent COVID-19. PBMCs, B-cell-depleted T cells, or T cells were the source of the cDNA or gDNA that made up the material.

What was sequenced was peripheral blood. The sequence was obtained from a man between 60 and 75 years old with acute or convalescent COVID-19.

The CDR3 region has the DNA TGTGCCAGCTCACCACAGGGGTCCTACGAGCAGTACTTC. Translation: CASSPQGSYEQYF. The chain combines TRBV18 with TRBJ2-7; TRBD1 is a possible D gene (5 bases). CDR3 length: 13 residues. Trimming removed 1 base from V and 1 base from J, with 5 bases in between. CDR1 and CDR2 (germline): KGHSH, LQKENI.